The next 22 T cell receptor beta chains were all read from a single sample in a study of blood T cells in healthy people across ages. A second PCR, run for about 6 to 11 cycles, used a sample-barcoded 5' primer plus a J-beta primer mix. TCRdb re-analysed the 5' RACE reads in MiXCR, keeping a single row per CDR3 protein. Found here are more than 500,000 distinct CDR3 sequences, approximately 30% of them singletons; the top ten hold about a fifth. The sequencing sample was made of blood. The receptors originated from a woman aged 70-85 years in good health.

J is TRBJ2-7 and V is TRBV5-1, with TRBD1 identical over 10 bases. Germline V lookup: CDR1 SGHRS, CDR2 YFSETQ. This CDR3 has 15 residues. Losses at the gene ends were 3 bases for V and 4 bases for J; bases not matched to a gene: 7. In nucleotides, the CDR3 is TGCGCCAGCAGCTCACCGGGACAGGGGATTTACGAGCAGTACTTC. It yields the protein CASSSPGQGIYEQYF.

The genes are TRBV12-5 and TRBJ2-5; TRBD1 matches at 9 bases. The V and J ends lost 3 bases and 0 bases, in that order; junction bases with no gene match: 8. The CDR3 has 17 residues. Germline CDR1 reads LGHNT; CDR2 reads FRNRAP. The CDR3 spells CASGFPRQGGYQETQYF. The DNA for the CDR3 is TGTGCTAGTGGTTTCCCTCGACAGGGGGGGTACCAAGAGACCCAGTACTTC.

At least ten counts were recorded for this clonotype. This rearrangement joins TRBV7-9 to TRBJ1-1, with D maybe TRBD1 (6 bases). V shed 5 bases and J shed 11 bases, with 18 bases lying between them. The CDR3 has 13 amino acids. CDR1 and CDR2 from the germline V gene are SEHNR and FQNEAQ (reference sequence). CDR3 residues: CASSDTGTRKAFF. The DNA of the CDR3 is TGTGCCAGCAGCGACACCGGGACAAGGAAGGCTTTCTTT.

The chain is built from TRBV29-1 and TRBJ1-5, with a possible D match to TRBD1 (6 bases). CDR1 and CDR2 from the germline V gene are SQVTM and ANQGSEA. The CDR3 totals 15 residues. V lost 4 bases and J 7 bases, leaving 20 bases between the germline ends. The DNA of the CDR3 is TGCAGCGTTGCAGAATCGGGGGGGCGGTGGCAGCCCCAGCATTTT. Protein: CSVAESGGRWQPQHF.

This sequence joins TRBV19 and TRBJ2-3, with D possibly matching TRBD1 (5 bases). CDR1 and CDR2 from the germline V gene are LNHDA and SQIVND (reference sequence). The CDR3 runs to 15 residues. The ends were cut back, 3 bases at V and 10 bases at J, with 20 bases in the middle. CDR3 amino acids: CASSIETYTQDAQYF. CDR3 nucleotide sequence: TGTGCCAGTAGTATCGAAACTTACACACAGGATGCGCAGTATTTT.

The chain recombines TRBV3-1 with TRBJ2-3; possibly TRBD1 for D (5 bases). The germline CDR1 and CDR2 sequences are LGHDT and YNNKEL (reference sequence). V lost 4 bases, J lost 4 bases, and 18 bases lay in between. The CDR3 totals 16 residues. The CDR3 DNA is TGTGCCAGCAGCCTTCGGGCAGGGATGGGCCCAGATACGCAGTATTTT. Its protein product is CASSLRAGMGPDTQYF.

The rearrangement joins TRBV7-9 to TRBJ2-5; D remains unclear. V was clipped by 5 bases and J by 1 base, with 14 bases between them. The germline CDR1 and CDR2 sequences are SEHNR and FQNEAQ (reference sequence). The CDR3 runs to 15 residues. The CDR3 bases are TGTGCCAGCAGCAAGGACCTGAACGTCCAAGAGACCCAGTACTTC. Translation: CASSKDLNVQETQYF.

The table lists this clonotype with a few counts. This chain links TRBV27 with TRBJ1-1; D call uncertain. Trimming cost V 3 bases and J 4 bases, with 15 bases left between them. This CDR3 has 15 residues. Germline values: CDR1 MNHEY, CDR2 SMNVEV (reference sequence). The CDR3, as DNA: TGTGCCAGCAGTTTGGTCGGGAGGGTGGGCACTGAAGCTTTCTTT. Its protein product is CASSLVGRVGTEAFF.

This clonotype was counted between two and nine times. Germline is not matched at one junction end, which may reflect a read error. V is TRBV7-7 and J is TRBJ2-1; TRBD1 agrees at 7 bases. Germline values: CDR1 SSHAT, CDR2 FNYEAQ (reference sequence). This CDR3 has 15 residues. As DNA, the CDR3 is TGTGCTAGCAGCCGAGGCAGGGACAGAAACAATGAGCAGTTCTTC. It encodes CASSRGRDRNNEQFF.

J is TRBJ1-2 and V is TRBV3-1, with D uncertain. This CDR3 contains 14 residues. Germline V gives CDR1 LGHDT, CDR2 YNNKEL (reference sequence). The V end lost 1 base, the J end lost 4 bases, and 10 bases lay between the germline ends. CDR3 residues: CASSQGAVVYGYTF. DNA for the CDR3: TGTGCCAGCAGCCAAGGGGCAGTTGTCTATGGCTACACCTTC.

The chain links TRBV4-1 to TRBJ1-1, with D possibly being TRBD1 (5 bases). The V gene lost 0 bases and the J gene lost 4 bases, with 12 bases spanning the gap. Germline V gene sequence: CDR1 MGHRA, CDR2 YSYEKL. This CDR3 is built from 15 residues. Here the CDR3 DNA reads TGCGCCAGCAGCCAAGAGGGGCTAGGACCCACTGAAGCTTTCTTT. Its translation is CASSQEGLGPTEAFF.

This clonotype showed up just a few times. This chain joins TRBV5-6 and TRBJ2-5; perhaps TRBD1 as D (7 bases). Germline V gene sequence: CDR1 SGHDT, CDR2 YYEEEE. The CDR3 sequence is 15 residues long. V gave up 2 bases and J gave up 4 bases, with 15 bases separating them. Here the CDR3 reads CASSLAEGAGETQYF. As DNA, the CDR3 is TGTGCCAGCAGCTTAGCGGAGGGGGCGGGAGAGACCCAGTACTTC.

The chain couples TRBV12-3 or TRBV12-4 to TRBJ1-1, with unresolved D. The CDR3 is 12 residues long. V lost 6 bases, J lost 12 bases, and 17 bases lay in between. CDR3 sequence reads: CASSIRPGRTFF. The CDR3 coding sequence is TGTGCCAGCAGCATCCGCCCGGGAAGGACTTTCTTT.

V gene TRBV20-1 combines with J gene TRBJ2-7, with D unresolved. This CDR3 has 13 residues. V lost 3 bases and J 0 bases, leaving 9 bases between the germline ends. The germline gives CDR1 DFQATT, CDR2 SNEGSKA (reference sequence). CDR3: CSASGGTSYEQYF. CDR3 sequence (DNA): TGCAGTGCTAGCGGTGGAACCTCCTACGAGCAGTACTTC.

There are a few counts of this clonotype. The chain combines TRBV20-1 with TRBJ2-7, with 7 bases fitting TRBD2. CDR1 and CDR2 (germline): DFQATT, SNEGSKA (reference sequence). This CDR3 is 14 amino acids long. The ends lost 3 bases at V and 5 bases at J; junction bases unmatched: 10. As DNA, the CDR3 is TGCAGTGCTAGTCACCGGACTAGTACACACGAGCAGTACTTC. It is translated as CSASHRTSTHEQYF.

The chain is built from TRBV10-3 and TRBJ2-3; 10 bases line up with TRBD2. This CDR3 contains 17 residues. Germline lookup yields CDR1 ENHRY and CDR2 SYGVKD. Germline trimming cut 0 bases from V and 1 base from J; bases unmatched to any gene: 4. The CDR3 loop is CAISESASGGRTDTQYF. CDR3 coding DNA: TGTGCCATCAGTGAGTCCGCTAGCGGGGGTCGCACAGATACGCAGTATTTT.

In this sample, this clonotype turned up many times. This sequence joins TRBV7-9 and TRBJ2-5; no definite D call. The CDR3 is made up of 12 amino acids. Germline V gives CDR1 SEHNR, CDR2 FQNEAQ (reference sequence). The V gene lost 1 base and the J gene lost 2 bases, with 2 bases spanning the gap. This CDR3 is CASSLVQETQYF. The DNA of the CDR3 is TGTGCCAGCAGCTTAGTTCAAGAGACCCAGTACTTC.

This clonotype showed up just a few times. The chain is built from TRBV4-1 and TRBJ2-3; TRBD2 aligns across 9 bases. This CDR3 has 15 residues. From germline, CDR1 is MGHRA and CDR2 YSYEKL. V dropped 3 bases and J dropped 0; count of bases not matched to a gene: 1. The CDR3: CASSHLAGSTDTQYF. DNA for the CDR3: TGCGCCAGCAGCCACCTAGCGGGGAGCACAGATACGCAGTATTTT.

This chain connects TRBV6-5 to TRBJ2-1; 12 bases map to TRBD2. In germline, CDR1 is MNHEY, CDR2 SVGAGI. The CDR3 totals 15 residues. V was pared by 6 bases and J by 4 bases, with 4 bases of the junction left unmatched. The CDR3 spells CASSRLAGEYNEQFF. CDR3 DNA: TGTGCCAGCAGCCGACTAGCGGGGGAGTACAATGAGCAGTTCTTC.

The sample holds a few counts of this clonotype. This rearrangement joins TRBV6-5 to TRBJ2-2; D may correspond to TRBD1 or TRBD2 (5 bases each). The CDR3 loop spans 16 amino acids. The germline gives CDR1 MNHEY, CDR2 SVGAGI. The germline V and J ends were trimmed by 2 bases and 7 bases, with 17 bases remaining between them. CDR3: CASSYTGTFKVGELFF. As DNA, the CDR3 is TGTGCCAGCAGTTACACGGGGACCTTCAAAGTCGGGGAGCTGTTTTTT.

The CDR3 region is CATKQGDANTEAFF. The CDR3 DNA is TGTGCCACCAAACAGGGGGACGCGAACACTGAAGCTTTCTTT. J is TRBJ1-1 and V is TRBV10-3; 8 nucleotides line up with TRBD1. Unmatched junction bases numbered 8, after V lost 10 bases and J lost 1 base. This CDR3 spans 14 amino acids. The germline gives CDR1 ENHRY, CDR2 SYGVKD.

The rearrangement uses TRBV20-1 and TRBJ2-3; maybe TRBD2 (5 bases). Germline CDR1 and CDR2: DFQATT and SNEGSKA (reference sequence). This CDR3 has 15 amino acids. V was shortened by 3 bases and J by 0 bases, with 13 bases between the two germline ends. CDR3 region: CSASGGQRSTDTQYF. The DNA of the CDR3 is TGCAGTGCTAGCGGCGGTCAGCGGAGCACAGATACGCAGTATTTT.